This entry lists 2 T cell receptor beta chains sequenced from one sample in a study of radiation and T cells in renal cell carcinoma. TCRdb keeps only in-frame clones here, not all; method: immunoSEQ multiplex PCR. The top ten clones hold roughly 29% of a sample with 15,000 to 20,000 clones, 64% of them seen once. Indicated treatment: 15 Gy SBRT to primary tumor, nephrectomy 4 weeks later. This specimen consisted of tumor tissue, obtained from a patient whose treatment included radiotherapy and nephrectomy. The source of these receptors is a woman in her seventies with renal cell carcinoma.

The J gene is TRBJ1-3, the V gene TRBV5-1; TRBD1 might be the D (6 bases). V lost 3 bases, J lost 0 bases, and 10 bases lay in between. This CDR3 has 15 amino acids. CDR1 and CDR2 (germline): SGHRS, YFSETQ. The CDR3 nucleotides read TGCGCCAGCAGCTCGGACAGCTTCTCTGGAAACACCATATATTTT. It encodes CASSSDSFSGNTIYF. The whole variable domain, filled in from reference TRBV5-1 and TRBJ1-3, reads KAGVTQTPRYLIKTRGQQVTLSCSPISGHRSVSWYQQTPGQGLQFLFEYFSETQRNKGNFPGRFSGRQFSNSRSEMNVSTLELGDSALYLCASSSDSFSGNTIYFGEGSWLTVV.

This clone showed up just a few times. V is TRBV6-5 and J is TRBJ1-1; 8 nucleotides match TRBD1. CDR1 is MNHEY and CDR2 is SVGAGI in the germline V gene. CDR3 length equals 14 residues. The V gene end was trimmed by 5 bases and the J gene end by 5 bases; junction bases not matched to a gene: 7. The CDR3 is CASSGRTGSTEAFF. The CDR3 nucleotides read TGTGCCAGCAGTGGACGGACAGGGAGTACTGAAGCTTTCTTT.